This is a list of T cell receptor beta chains from one sample in a study of identical twins. Via MiXCR, TCRdb re-called the 5' RACE reads, giving one row per CDR3 protein. Seen here are about 810,000 distinct CDR3 sequences, 9% to 15% observed once, and the top ten hold under 2%. The sample was also reused in another study, on yellow fever vaccine responses in identical twins.

The sequencing sample was made of PBMCs. Receptors originate from a young woman in good health. The CDR3 runs from the conserved cysteine through the conserved F or W. The order of the fields is CDR3 length, clone size, D gene, J gene, V gene, CDR3 protein, CDR3 DNA. D genes are given only for firm matches. Clone size is given for some rows only: seen once, a few or many times, or a class if the clone is expanded.

16 many TRBD1 TRBJ1-1 TRBV20-1 CSARTDRANLNTEAFF TGCAGTGCTAGAACGGACAGGGCCAACCTGAACACTGAAGCTTTCTTT
14 NA TRBD2 TRBJ2-5 TRBV7-9 CASSALAVQETQYF TGTGCCAGCAGCGCACTAGCGGTCCAAGAGACCCAGTACTTC
15 few TRBD1 TRBJ2-5 TRBV6-5 CASSYTTTGVETQYF TGTGCCAGCAGTTACACAACGACAGGGGTAGAGACCCAGTACTTC
15 NA NA TRBJ2-2 TRBV2 CASSPARANTGELFF TGTGCCAGCAGTCCCGCCAGGGCGAACACCGGGGAGCTGTTTTTT
12 few NA TRBJ2-1 TRBV7-9 CASSSLVGEQFF TGTGCCAGCAGCTCTCTAGTTGGAGAGCAGTTCTTC
15 few NA TRBJ2-3 TRBV10-3 CAISPGGRTTDTQYF TGTGCCATCAGCCCGGGGGGCCGAACGACAGATACGCAGTATTTT
18 few NA TRBJ2-3 TRBV9 CASSLRGGDTKAPDTQYF TGTGCCAGCAGCCTAAGGGGCGGGGACACTAAGGCCCCAGATACGCAGTATTTT
16 NA TRBD1 TRBJ1-1 TRBV2 CASSEGQGWLDTEAFF TGTGCCAGCAGTGAGGGACAGGGCTGGCTGGACACTGAAGCTTTCTTT
15 few NA TRBJ2-6 TRBV20-1 CSARDGLAGANVLTF TGCAGTGCTAGAGACGGCCTAGCTGGGGCCAACGTCCTGACTTTC
16 NA TRBD1 TRBJ2-2 TRBV20-1 CSASQGAAKGTGELFF TGCAGTGCTAGTCAGGGGGCGGCAAAGGGCACCGGGGAGCTGTTTTTT
13 few NA TRBJ1-2 TRBV18 CASSPPREYGYTF TGTGCCAGCTCACCACCCAGGGAGTATGGCTACACCTTC
13 NA NA TRBJ1-6 TRBV12-3/TRBV12-4 CASRKGVNSPLHF TGTGCCAGCAGGAAGGGGGTTAATTCACCCCTCCACTTT
16 NA NA TRBJ2-3 TRBV27 CASSSYRVYGGDTQYF TGTGCCAGCAGTTCCTACAGGGTTTATGGTGGGGATACGCAGTATTTT
17 NA TRBD2 TRBJ2-2 TRBV6-5 CASSYANGRANTGELFF TGTGCCAGCAGTTACGCCAACGGGAGGGCGAACACCGGGGAGCTGTTTTTT
15 NA NA TRBJ2-5 TRBV12-3/TRBV12-4 CASSLRSLGRETQYF TGTGCCAGCAGTTTAAGATCTCTAGGACGGGAGACCCAGTACTTC
17 few TRBD1 TRBJ2-2 TRBV24-1 CATSGDPGQGNTGELFF TGTGCCACCAGTGGGGACCCGGGACAGGGGAACACCGGGGAGCTGTTTTTT
12 few NA TRBJ2-1 TRBV7-8 CASSPTLGDGFF TGTGCCAGCAGCCCAACGCTAGGAGATGGGTTCTTC
19 few TRBD1 TRBJ2-6 TRBV2 CASSTLPGQGAHGANVLTF TGTGCCAGCAGTACATTACCGGGACAGGGGGCTCATGGGGCCAACGTCCTGACTTTC
17 NA NA TRBJ2-1 TRBV5-5 CASSSTSGGNSYNEQFF TGTGCCAGCAGCTCCACTTCAGGGGGGAACTCCTACAATGAGCAGTTCTTC
13 NA TRBD2 TRBJ2-7 TRBV20-1 CSAPSSGAYEQYF TGCAGTGCGCCCTCGAGCGGGGCCTACGAGCAGTACTTC
13 many NA TRBJ1-1 TRBV7-9 CASSPTANTEAFF TGTGCCAGCAGCCCGACAGCGAACACTGAAGCTTTCTTT
15 many TRBD1 TRBJ1-5 TRBV20-1 CSAMRDRDSNQPQHF TGCAGTGCTATGCGGGACAGGGATAGCAATCAGCCCCAGCATTTT
12 NA NA TRBJ2-7 TRBV7-9 CASRGGAPEQYF TGTGCCAGCAGGGGGGGGGCTCCGGAGCAGTACTTC
14 few NA TRBJ1-1 TRBV10-3 CAISAKQMNTEAFF TGTGCCATCAGTGCCAAGCAAATGAACACTGAAGCTTTCTTT
15 NA NA TRBJ1-1 TRBV5-1 CASSRSNYRNTEAFF TGCGCCAGCAGCCGTTCGAATTACAGGAACACTGAAGCTTTCTTT
16 few NA TRBJ1-1 TRBV5-6 CASSLGRGRANTEAFF TGTGCCAGCAGCTTGGGGCGGGGTCGGGCGAACACTGAAGCTTTCTTT
16 NA TRBD2 TRBJ2-7 TRBV7-2 CASRPIPGLAGVEQYF TGTGCCAGCAGACCAATTCCGGGACTAGCGGGAGTCGAGCAGTACTTC
12 NA TRBD1 TRBJ1-2 TRBV29-1 CSSLQGPGGYTF TGCAGCTCACTACAGGGGCCGGGTGGCTACACCTTC
13 NA NA TRBJ2-7 TRBV2 CASIPRFSYEQYF TGTGCCAGCATTCCACGGTTTAGCTACGAGCAGTACTTC
17 NA TRBD2 TRBJ2-5 TRBV3-1 CASSKDLAGAPKETQYF TGTGCCAGCAGCAAAGACCTAGCGGGGGCCCCGAAGGAGACCCAGTACTTC
17 few NA TRBJ2-2 TRBV7-7 CASSPQIPGYNTGELFF TGTGCCAGCAGCCCCCAGATCCCAGGTTATAACACCGGGGAGCTGTTTTTT
12 NA NA TRBJ2-6 TRBV9 CASLSGANVLTF TGTGCCAGCCTGTCCGGGGCCAACGTCCTGACTTTC
14 few NA TRBJ2-5 TRBV29-1 CSAWTYELQETQYF TGCAGCGCATGGACATACGAATTACAAGAGACCCAGTACTTC
15 few TRBD2 TRBJ2-1 TRBV5-1 CASSSAGVGWGEQFF TGCGCCAGCAGCTCAGCGGGGGTAGGATGGGGTGAGCAGTTCTTC
17 few TRBD2 TRBJ2-7 TRBV20-1 CSAMATSGTESSYEQYF TGCAGTGCTATGGCGACTAGCGGGACCGAGAGCTCCTACGAGCAGTACTTC
16 few NA TRBJ2-5 TRBV18 CASSPQRARSEKTQYF TGTGCCAGCTCACCACAGCGCGCCAGGTCGGAGAAGACCCAGTACTTC
15 few NA TRBJ1-1 TRBV6-1 CASSDQGRGSTEAFF TGTGCCAGCAGTGACCAAGGACGGGGGAGTACTGAAGCTTTCTTT
16 few TRBD2 TRBJ2-1 TRBV20-1 CSASLSRSGRLNEQFF TGCAGTGCTAGTTTATCTCGTAGCGGGAGGTTAAATGAGCAGTTCTTC
13 few TRBD1 TRBJ2-1 TRBV5-1 CASSSTPGQEGFF TGCGCCAGCAGCTCTACTCCGGGACAGGAGGGGTTCTTC
16 NA TRBD1 TRBJ2-5 TRBV5-1 CASSLGQGRGWETQYF TGCGCCAGCAGCCTAGGACAGGGTAGGGGTTGGGAGACCCAGTACTTC
16 NA NA TRBJ2-5 TRBV7-6 CASSPQIGTEKETQYF TGTGCCAGCAGCCCGCAAATCGGGACGGAAAAAGAGACCCAGTACTTC
15 few TRBD1 TRBJ1-3 TRBV7-9 CASSSQGAAGNTIYF TGTGCCAGCAGCTCACAGGGGGCCGCGGGAAACACCATATATTTT